This T cell receptor (beta chain) was observed in a study of T cell responses to AZD1222 COVID-19 vaccine. Notes on the study in general: At baseline, seropositivity was found in only six AZD1222 recipients.

Sequencing used immunoSEQ multiplex PCR; TCRdb keeps in-frame clones, though not all of them. The sample yields some 84,000 clones, roughly 89% seen once. About this clone itself: The antigen is not known.

The CDR3 has 14 amino acids. V lost 7 bases to trimming and J lost 6 bases, with 18 bases between them. From germline, CDR1 is SQVTM and CDR2 ANQGSEA. The chain uses TRBV29-1 and TRBJ2-2; D perhaps matches TRBD1 (6 bases). This receptor was taken from an adult who received the AZD1222 COVID-19 vaccine. The sample here was peripheral blood, taken 28 days after the second AZD1222 dose. The CDR3 bases are TGCAGCGGGGGGCCGGGTGGTAGTTCCGGGGAGCTGTTTTTT. This translates into CSGGPGGSSGELFF.